This TCR beta chain was identified during a study of a mutant IDH1 vaccine in newly diagnosed glioma. About the research overall: The treated group averaged about 44 years old and was about 62% male, approximately 38% female.

This table comes from immunoSEQ multiplex PCR, and its TCRdb copy is limited to in-frame clones, with some not included. The sample contains 20,000 to 30,000 clones, roughly 90% of which appear only once. Noted time point: baseline, week 1 (first vaccination visit). Treatment specified: pre-vaccination baseline after standard-of-care therapy. Patients carried new grade 3 or 4 IDH1-mutant astrocytomas lacking nuclear ATRX. Trimming removed 8 bases from V and 4 bases from J, with 10 bases in between. Germline values: CDR1 MDHEN, CDR2 SYDVKM. This CDR3 spans 12 amino acids. Study-wide points: Vaccine-induced responses were seen in roughly 93% of patients, spanning several MHC alleles.

Of note for this clone: Its antigen is not known.

The V call is TRBV28, the J call TRBJ2-3, with a possible D match to TRBD1 (7 bases). The sample in question was PBMCs, obtained from a glioma patient treated with radiotherapy, temozolomide or both. The TCR sequence derives from a man aged 30 to 45 with glioma. CDR3 residues: CASGGTADTQYF. CDR3 sequence (DNA): TGTGCCAGCGGGGGGACAGCAGATACGCAGTATTTT.